This T cell receptor (beta chain) was identified in a study of pediatric ulcerative colitis. Study-level points and caveats: A couple of rectal CDR3 clonotypes occurred in all ulcerative colitis patients. Blood-rectal clonal overlap within each person was significantly higher in ulcerative colitis patients than controls.

CDR1 is SGHRS and CDR2 is YFSETQ in the germline V gene. This CDR3 has 15 amino acids. Unmatched junction bases numbered 8, after V lost 1 base and J lost 7 bases. TCRdb's table, derived via immunoSEQ multiplex PCR, lists solely in-frame clones and lacks some. In the table there are 59,000 or so clones, just over 75% of which are singletons. As regards this clone: Its antigen is currently unknown.

V gene TRBV5-1 combines with J gene TRBJ2-1, with 7 nucleotides matching TRBD1. Sequenced material: blood. The sequence came from a boy between 10 and 17 years old with moderate ulcerative colitis. The CDR3 region is CASSLPLTGTNEQFF. CDR3 DNA: TGCGCCAGCAGCTTGCCTCTGACAGGGACAAATGAGCAGTTCTTC.